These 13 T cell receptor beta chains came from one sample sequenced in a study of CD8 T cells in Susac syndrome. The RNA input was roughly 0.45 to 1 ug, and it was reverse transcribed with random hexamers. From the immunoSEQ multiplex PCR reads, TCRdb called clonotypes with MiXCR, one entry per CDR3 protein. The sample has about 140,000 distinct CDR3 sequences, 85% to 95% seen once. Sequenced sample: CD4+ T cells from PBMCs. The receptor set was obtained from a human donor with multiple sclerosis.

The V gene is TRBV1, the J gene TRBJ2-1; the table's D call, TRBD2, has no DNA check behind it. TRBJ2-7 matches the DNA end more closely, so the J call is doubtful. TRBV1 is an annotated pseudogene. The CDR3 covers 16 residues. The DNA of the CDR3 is TGCACCAGCAGCCCCCCCTCTAGCGGGAGGGGGGGTGAGCAGTACTTC. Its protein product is CTSSPPSSGRGGEQYF.

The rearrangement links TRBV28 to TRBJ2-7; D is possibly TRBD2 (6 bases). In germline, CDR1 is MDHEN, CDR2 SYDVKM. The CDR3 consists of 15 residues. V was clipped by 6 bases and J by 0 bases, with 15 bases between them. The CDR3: CASRPTGESSYEQYF. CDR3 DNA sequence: TGTGCCAGCAGGCCCACGGGGGAGAGCTCCTACGAGCAGTACTTC.

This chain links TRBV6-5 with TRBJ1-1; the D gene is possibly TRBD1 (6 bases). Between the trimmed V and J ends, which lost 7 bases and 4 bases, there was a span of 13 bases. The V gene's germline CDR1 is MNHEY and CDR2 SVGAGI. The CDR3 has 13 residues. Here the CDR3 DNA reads TGTGCCAGCACCGGACAGCTCGCCACTGAAGCTTTCTTT. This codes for CASTGQLATEAFF.

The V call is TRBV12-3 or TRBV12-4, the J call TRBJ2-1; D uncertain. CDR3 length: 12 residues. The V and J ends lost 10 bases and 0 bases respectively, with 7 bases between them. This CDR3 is CATLGSYNEQFF. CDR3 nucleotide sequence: TGTGCCACCCTGGGCTCCTACAATGAGCAGTTCTTC.

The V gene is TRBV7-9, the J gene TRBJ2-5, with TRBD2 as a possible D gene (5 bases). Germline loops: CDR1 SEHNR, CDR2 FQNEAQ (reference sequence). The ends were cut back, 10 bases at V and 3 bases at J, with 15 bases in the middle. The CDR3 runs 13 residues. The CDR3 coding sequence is TGTGCCATCGCCCAACTAGGAGAAGAGACCCAGTACTTC. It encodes CAIAQLGEETQYF.

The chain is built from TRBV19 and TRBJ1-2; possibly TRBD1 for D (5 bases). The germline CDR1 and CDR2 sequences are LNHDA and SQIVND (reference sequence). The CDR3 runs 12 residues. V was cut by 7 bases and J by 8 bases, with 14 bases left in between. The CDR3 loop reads CASTLGGDGYTF. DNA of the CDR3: TGTGCCAGTACCCTCGGGGGGGACGGCTACACCTTC.

The DNA of the CDR3 is TGTGCCAGCAGTTACGGAGATCCCCGGGGTTTAATGAGTGAGCAGTTCTTC. It codes for CASSYGDPRGLMSEQFF. The chain employs TRBV6-2 or TRBV6-3 and TRBJ2-1; a weak D match, TRBD2 (5 bases). Trimming shortened V by 2 bases and J by 9 bases, and 23 bases separated the two germline ends. Germline-derived CDR1 and CDR2 are MNHEY and SVGEGT. The CDR3 covers 17 residues.

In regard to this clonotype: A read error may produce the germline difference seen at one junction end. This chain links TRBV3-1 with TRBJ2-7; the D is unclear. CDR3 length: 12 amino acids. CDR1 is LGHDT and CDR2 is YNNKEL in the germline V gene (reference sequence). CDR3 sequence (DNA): TGTGCCAGCGGCCAAACGACGGACGGGCAGTACTTC. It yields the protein CASGQTTDGQYF.

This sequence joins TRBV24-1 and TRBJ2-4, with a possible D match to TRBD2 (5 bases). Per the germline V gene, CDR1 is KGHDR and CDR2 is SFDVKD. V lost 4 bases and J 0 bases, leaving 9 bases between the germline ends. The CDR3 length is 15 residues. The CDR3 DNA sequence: TGTGCCACCAGTGAATCCGGGGTAGCCAAAAACATTCAGTACTTC. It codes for CATSESGVAKNIQYF.

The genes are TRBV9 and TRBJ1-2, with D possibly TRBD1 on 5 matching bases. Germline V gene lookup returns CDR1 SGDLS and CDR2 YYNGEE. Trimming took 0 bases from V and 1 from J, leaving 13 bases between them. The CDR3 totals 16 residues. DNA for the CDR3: TGTGCCAGCAGCGTAGCCAGGGCAGGCTTTAACTATGGCTACACCTTC. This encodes CASSVARAGFNYGYTF.

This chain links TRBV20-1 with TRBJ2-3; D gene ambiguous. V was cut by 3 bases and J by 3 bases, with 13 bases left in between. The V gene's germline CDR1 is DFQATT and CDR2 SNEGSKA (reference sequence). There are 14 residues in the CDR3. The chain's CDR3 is CSASSAGPTDTQYF. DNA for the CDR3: TGCAGTGCTAGCTCTGCCGGCCCTACAGATACGCAGTATTTT.

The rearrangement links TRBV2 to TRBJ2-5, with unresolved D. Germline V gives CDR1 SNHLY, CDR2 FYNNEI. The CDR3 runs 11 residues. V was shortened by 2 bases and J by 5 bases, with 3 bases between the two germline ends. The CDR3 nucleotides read TGTGCCAGCAGTGAATGGGAGACCCAGTACTTC. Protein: CASSEWETQYF.

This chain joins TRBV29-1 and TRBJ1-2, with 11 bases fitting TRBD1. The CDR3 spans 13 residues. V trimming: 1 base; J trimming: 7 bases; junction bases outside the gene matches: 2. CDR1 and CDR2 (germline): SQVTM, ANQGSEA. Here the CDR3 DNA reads TGCAGCGTTGAAGGCGGACAGGGGGCTGGCTACACCTTC. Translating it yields CSVEGGQGAGYTF.